These 11 T cell receptor beta chains share one sample of origin, sequenced in a study of blood T cell repertoires in COVID-19. Repertoires were generated with immunoSEQ multiplex PCR, while TCRdb's copy carries only in-frame clones and drops some. The sample lists some 260,000 clones, about 91% occurring once. Sequences were obtained from peripheral blood. Source of these receptors: a woman in her thirties with COVID-19, enrolled during active disease.

The chain is built from TRBV30 and TRBJ1-1; D possibly corresponds to TRBD1 (5 bases). CDR3 size: 13 residues. Trimming shortened V by 0 bases and J by 5 bases, and 10 bases separated the two germline ends. Germline V gives CDR1 GTSNPN, CDR2 SVGIG (reference sequence). CDR3 residues: CAWSVSGGTEAFF. In DNA form, the CDR3 reads TGTGCCTGGAGTGTCTCCGGGGGGACTGAAGCTTTCTTT.

This clone was counted a single time. This rearrangement joins TRBV7-2 to TRBJ2-2; perhaps TRBD1 as D (7 bases). The CDR3 spans 15 residues. Germline V gene sequence: CDR1 SGHTA, CDR2 FQGNSA. Trimming left V 6 bases short and J 4 bases short, with 15 bases between. The CDR3 reads CASREGARSTGELFF. CDR3 coding DNA: TGTGCCAGCAGGGAGGGGGCGAGGAGCACCGGGGAGCTGTTTTTT.

V is TRBV2 and J is TRBJ2-1; 7 bases match TRBD2. Germline V gives CDR1 SNHLY, CDR2 FYNNEI. V lost 5 bases to trimming and J lost 5 bases; unmatched junction nucleotides: 12. The CDR3 has 16 residues. The CDR3 DNA reads TGTGCCAGCAGTCCCATAACCCCACGGGGGGACAATGAGCAGTTCTTC. This gives the protein CASSPITPRGDNEQFF.

This chain joins TRBV5-4 and TRBJ2-3, with 11 bases that match TRBD2. The germline V gene encodes CDR1 SGHNT and CDR2 YYREEE (reference sequence). Trimming cost V 2 bases and J 0 bases; bases outside gene matches: 2. CDR3 length: 16 amino acids. The CDR3 sequence: CASSFRLAGSTDTQYF. Written as DNA, the CDR3 is TGTGCCAGCAGCTTCAGACTAGCGGGAAGCACAGATACGCAGTATTTT.

This chain links TRBV19 with TRBJ2-1; D may be TRBD1 (5 bases). The V gene's germline CDR1 is LNHDA and CDR2 SQIVND (reference sequence). This CDR3 is built from 16 residues. Trimming took off 0 bases at V and 3 bases at J, with 12 bases between the two ends. The CDR3 DNA reads as TGTGCCAGTAGTATAGATCGCAGGGTAGTCTACAATGAGCAGTTCTTC. This gives the protein CASSIDRRVVYNEQFF.

The V gene is TRBV4-1, the J gene TRBJ1-1; 8 bases line up with TRBD1. The CDR3 runs to 17 residues. V dropped 0 bases and J dropped 6; count of bases not matched to a gene: 12. Per germline, CDR1 MGHRA and CDR2 YSYEKL. CDR3 region: CASSQERFRGRWSEAFF. CDR3 bases: TGCGCCAGCAGCCAAGAGAGATTCAGGGGGCGGTGGTCTGAAGCTTTCTTT.

As DNA, the CDR3 is TGTGCCAGCAGCCCAGAGAGCAGGGGTAGAGGCTACACCTTC. This gives the protein CASSPESRGRGYTF. This chain uses TRBV7-2 with TRBJ1-2; tentatively, D is TRBD1 (6 bases). CDR3 length equals 14 residues. Between the trimmed V and J ends, which lost 5 bases and 8 bases, there was a span of 18 bases. In germline, CDR1 is SGHTA, CDR2 FQGNSA.

This chain joins TRBV7-9 and TRBJ2-7; tentative D call: TRBD2 (5 bases). The CDR3 totals 13 residues. V was clipped by 4 bases and J by 4 bases, with 11 bases between them. Germline-derived CDR1 and CDR2 are SEHNR and FQNEAQ (reference sequence). The CDR3 region has the DNA TGTGCCAGCAGCTCCGACCGGGGATACGAGCAGTACGTC. Its translation is CASSSDRGYEQYV.

This chain links TRBV19 with TRBJ2-7, with 7 bases identical to TRBD1. Germline CDR1 reads LNHDA; CDR2 reads SQIVND (reference sequence). This CDR3 region has 14 residues. Unmatched junction bases numbered 4, after V lost 3 bases and J lost 2 bases. This CDR3 is CASSIGDSTYEQYF. DNA for the CDR3: TGTGCCAGTAGTATTGGGGACAGCACCTACGAGCAGTACTTC.

The chain has TRBV7-8 and TRBJ2-3; D uncertain. Trimming removed 3 bases at V and 0 bases at J, with 10 bases between. Looked up from germline, CDR1 is SGHVS and CDR2 is FQNEAQ. The CDR3 totals 15 residues. The DNA of the CDR3 is TGTGCCAGCAGCTTTAGGAGCAGTAGCACAGATACGCAGTATTTT. Translating it yields CASSFRSSSTDTQYF.

The chain is built from TRBV27 and TRBJ2-2, with TRBD1 matching 7 bases. The germline CDR1 and CDR2 sequences are MNHEY and SMNVEV (reference sequence). Germline trimming cut 5 bases from V and 3 bases from J; bases unmatched to any gene: 6. This CDR3 contains 15 residues. CDR3 DNA sequence: TGTGCCAGCAGTCCCCGGGACAGAGACACCGGGGAGCTGTTTTTT. Amino acid sequence: CASSPRDRDTGELFF.